This T cell receptor beta chain was recovered during a study of shared clonotypes between healthy human individuals. Turning to the study itself: The composition of the donors was a couple of women and a few men aged 18 to 49.

Adult donors, all healthy and HIV-negative, had no recent acute infections or vaccinations. About 100 million PBMCs per unsorted sample were used for genomic DNA. Ten immunoSEQ deep assay plates were used by the authors to sequence unsorted PBMC DNA. The method was immunoSEQ multiplex PCR; TCRdb's version includes in-frame clones alone and lacks a portion of them. The profile shows 450,000 to 500,000 clones, 75% to 85% of them singletons. Trimming took 3 bases from V and 9 from J; bases not matched to a gene: 12. Looked up from germline, CDR1 is MNHEY and CDR2 is SMNVEV (reference sequence). The CDR3 spans 16 residues.

The TCR originated in a woman aged 40 to 50 in good health. Some clones in this sample may be carry-over from other donors' samples. This rearrangement joins TRBV27 to TRBJ2-7, with 12 nucleotides matching TRBD1. Specimen: PBMCs. Here the CDR3 DNA reads TGTGCCAGCAGTTTCAGACCGGGACAGGGGGCAGCGGGGCAGTACTTC. This translates into CASSFRPGQGAAGQYF.